These 17 T cell receptor beta chains were sequenced from one sample in a study of cytomegalovirus exposure and HLA in healthy donors. Primers for the PCR totalled 60 Vbeta and 13 Jbeta. Using immunoSEQ multiplex PCR, the repertoire was profiled, and TCRdb retains in-frame clones only, with some absent. The repertoire includes roughly 110,000 clones, 82% of them detected once, and around 2.6% sits in the top ten. Sequenced: PBMCs. The receptors here all came from a woman aged 18 to 35 in good health and CMV-seronegative.

The chain employs TRBV2 and TRBJ1-5; D is possibly TRBD1 (6 bases). The germline gives CDR1 SNHLY, CDR2 FYNNEI. This CDR3 spans 15 amino acids. With 7 bases removed from V and 4 bases from J, the gap between germline ends came to 17 bases. Written as DNA, the CDR3 is TGTGCCAGCAAACGGGACATAGACGGTAATCAGCCCCAGCATTTT. It yields the protein CASKRDIDGNQPQHF.

The chain has TRBV28 and TRBJ2-1; weak D call: TRBD1 (6 bases). Trimming took off 6 bases at V and 4 bases at J, with 19 bases between the two ends. Germline CDR1 is MDHEN and CDR2 is SYDVKM. The CDR3 length is 16 residues. CDR3 loop: CASSPPGFGTYNEQFF. The CDR3 DNA follows: TGTGCCAGCAGCCCACCCGGTTTCGGGACATACAATGAGCAGTTCTTC.

This chain links TRBV28 with TRBJ1-1; D is uncertain. In germline, CDR1 is MDHEN, CDR2 SYDVKM. This CDR3 contains 12 residues. V was clipped by 1 base and J by 7 bases, with 7 bases between them. The CDR3 DNA sequence: TGTGCCAGCAGTTTATCCACGGGTGAAGCTTTCTTT. Translation gives CASSLSTGEAFF.

This clone was seen only once. The DNA of the CDR3 is TGTGCCAGCAGCTTAGGACTAGCGGGAGACACAGATACGCAGTATTTT. It specifies CASSLGLAGDTDTQYF. This sequence joins TRBV7-2 and TRBJ2-3; 12 nucleotides match TRBD2. J lost 2 bases, V lost 1 base, and 1 base had no gene match. Germline values: CDR1 SGHTA, CDR2 FQGNSA. The CDR3 is made up of 16 amino acids.

The chain uses TRBV28 and TRBJ1-3, with D possibly TRBD1 on 5 matching bases. The CDR3 runs 14 residues. Germline assignment: CDR1 MDHEN and CDR2 SYDVKM. V was trimmed by 4 bases and J by 4 bases, leaving 11 bases between them. This CDR3 reads CASSSGGGGNTIYF. The CDR3 DNA reads TGTGCCAGCAGTTCGGGCGGGGGGGGAAACACCATATATTTT.

The V and J genes are TRBV7-9 and TRBJ2-7; 9 nucleotides line up with TRBD2. In germline, CDR1 is SEHNR, CDR2 FQNEAQ (reference sequence). The CDR3 contains 15 residues. J gave up 5 bases and V 3 bases, and 8 bases lay outside the gene matches. CDR3 sequence (DNA): TGTGCCAGCAGCTTTCTAGGTAGCGGGAGTGACGAGCAGTACTTC. Encoded protein: CASSFLGSGSDEQYF.

CDR3 nucleotides: TGTGCCAGCAGCTTGGGGAGAGAGACCCAGTACTTC. Protein product: CASSLGRETQYF. This rearrangement joins TRBV7-6 to TRBJ2-5; a weak D match, TRBD2 (5 bases). This CDR3 has 12 residues. Per germline, CDR1 SGHVS and CDR2 FNYEAQ. The V end lost 3 bases, the J end lost 4 bases, and 6 bases lay between the germline ends.

V gene TRBV5-1 combines with J gene TRBJ1-3; D unclear. Germline lookup yields CDR1 SGHRS and CDR2 YFSETQ. With 4 bases removed from V and 1 base from J, the gap between germline ends came to 9 bases. This CDR3 spans 14 amino acids. CDR3 DNA sequence: TGCGCCAGCAGCCCCATGAGGTCTGGAAACACCATATATTTT. This gives the protein CASSPMRSGNTIYF.

The V and J genes are TRBV18 and TRBJ2-3; 10 bases fit TRBD2. Germline V gene data show CDR1 as KGHSH and CDR2 as LQKENI. Losses at the gene ends were 1 base for V and 4 bases for J; bases not matched to a gene: 8. This CDR3 has 17 residues. The CDR3 region has the DNA TGTGCCAGCTCACCACTATTAAGGAGCGGGAGGGCAGATACGCAGTATTTT. Amino acid sequence: CASSPLLRSGRADTQYF.

This rearrangement joins TRBV5-1 to TRBJ2-3; possibly TRBD2 for D (6 bases). The germline V gene has CDR1 SGHRS and CDR2 YFSETQ. The length of the CDR3 is 14 residues. Between the trimmed V and J ends, which lost 8 bases and 0 bases, there was a span of 13 bases. CDR3 DNA: TGCGCCAGAGGGACCCTAGCGAGCACAGATACGCAGTATTTT. Translated, it gives CARGTLASTDTQYF.

The chain combines TRBV2 with TRBJ2-7; possibly TRBD2 for D (6 bases). The CDR3 is made up of 14 amino acids. V was clipped by 10 bases and J by 1 base, with 17 bases between them. Germline V gene lookup returns CDR1 SNHLY and CDR2 FYNNEI. CDR3 in DNA: TGTGCCACCGCCGGGGAGGTGGGTTCCTACGAGCAGTACGTC. Encoded protein: CATAGEVGSYEQYV.

The chain uses TRBV11-2 and TRBJ1-1; 7 nucleotides match TRBD1. The V gene end was trimmed by 5 bases and the J gene end by 0 bases; junction bases not matched to a gene: 12. The CDR3 loop spans 17 amino acids. CDR1 and CDR2 from the germline V gene are SGHAT and FQNNGV. This CDR3 reads CASSRNTPGQLNTEAFF. The DNA for the CDR3 is TGTGCCAGCAGCCGAAACACGCCGGGACAGCTGAACACTGAAGCTTTCTTT.

This clone was seen a single time. The chain joins TRBV5-4 to TRBJ2-1; the D is unclear. This CDR3 is 11 amino acids long. Trimming removed 2 bases at V and 9 bases at J, with 6 bases between. Germline V gene lookup returns CDR1 SGHNT and CDR2 YYREEE (reference sequence). Written as DNA, the CDR3 is TGTGCCAGCAGCTTCGATAGTGAGCAGTTCTTC. It codes for CASSFDSEQFF.

The rearrangement joins TRBV5-1 to TRBJ1-1; weak D call: TRBD1 (5 bases). From germline, CDR1 is SGHRS and CDR2 YFSETQ. Trimming removed 4 bases from V and 3 bases from J, with 19 bases in between. The CDR3 length is 16 residues. In DNA form, the CDR3 reads TGCGCCAGCAGCCCTTACGGCGGGGTAGGGGACACTGAAGCTTTCTTT. It codes for CASSPYGGVGDTEAFF.

The V call is TRBV28, the J call TRBJ2-2; TRBD1 aligns across 9 bases. V was clipped by 3 bases and J by 5 bases; unmatched bases: 13. This CDR3 region has 18 residues. In germline, CDR1 is MDHEN, CDR2 SYDVKM. Written as DNA, the CDR3 is TGTGCCAGCAGTTTGCTGCTTTTGACAGGGGGGGAAACCGGGGAGCTGTTTTTT. It encodes CASSLLLLTGGETGELFF.

About this clone: The junction does not match germline at one end; this may be a read error. The rearrangement links TRBV5-5 to TRBJ1-2; weak D call: TRBD1 (6 bases). Per germline, CDR1 SGHKS and CDR2 YYEKEE (reference sequence). The CDR3 contains 10 residues. The CDR3 nucleotides read TGTGCCAGCAGCTCGGACAGCCTTCTCTTC. It specifies CASSSDSLLF.

V is TRBV5-1 and J is TRBJ2-1; 7 bases match TRBD2. Germline V gene sequence: CDR1 SGHRS, CDR2 YFSETQ. After removal of 0 bases from V and 5 bases from J, the junction contained 5 bases not matched to a gene. The CDR3 is 15 amino acids. CDR3: CASSLVVAGHNEQFF. CDR3 sequence (DNA): TGCGCCAGCAGCTTGGTTGTAGCGGGCCACAATGAGCAGTTCTTC.